Only a few counts were recorded for the clone carrying this T cell receptor (beta chain). In TCRdb, the reads were re-called with MiXCR into one record per CDR3 protein. The data hold about 310,000 distinct CDR3 sequences, with around a sixth observed a single time. The record originates from a study of T cell repertoires in cytomegalovirus infection. Trimming shortened V by 10 bases and J by 1 base, and 12 bases separated the two germline ends. The germline V gene encodes CDR1 MNHEY and CDR2 SVGAGI. The CDR3 length is 13 residues. The gene calls are TRBV6-5 and TRBJ2-3; tentatively, D is TRBD2 (6 bases). Sequenced: PBMCs. The clonotype was recovered from a human donor in good health (CMV status not recorded). Some clones in this sample may be carry-over from other donors' samples. CDR3 residues: CATTGDRTDTQYF. CDR3 DNA: TGTGCCACCACGGGGGACCGCACAGATACGCAGTATTTT.